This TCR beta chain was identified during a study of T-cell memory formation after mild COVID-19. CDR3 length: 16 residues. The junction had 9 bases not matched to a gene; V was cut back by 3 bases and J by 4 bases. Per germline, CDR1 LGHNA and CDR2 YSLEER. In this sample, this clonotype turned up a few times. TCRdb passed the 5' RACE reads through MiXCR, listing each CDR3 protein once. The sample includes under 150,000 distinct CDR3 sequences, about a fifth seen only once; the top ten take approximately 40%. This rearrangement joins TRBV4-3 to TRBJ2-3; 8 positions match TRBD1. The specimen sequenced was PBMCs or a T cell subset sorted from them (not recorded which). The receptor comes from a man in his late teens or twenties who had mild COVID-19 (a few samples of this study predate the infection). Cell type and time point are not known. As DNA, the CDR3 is TGCGCCAGCAGCCACTTCCTTGTCAGGGGGCCAGATACGCAGTATTTT. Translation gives CASSHFLVRGPDTQYF.